Listed below are T cell receptor beta chains from one sample, sequenced in a study of beta chain features in type 1 diabetes. Only in-frame clones appear in the TCRdb table, and some are missing; sequencing was by immunoSEQ multiplex PCR. The sample shows more than 300,000 clones, 6.5% to 10% of them seen only once. Material for sequencing was central memory CD4+ T cells from blood. The receptor set was obtained from a woman in her late teens or twenties in good health. Each CDR3 is given with its conserved first and last residue. D genes are given only for firm matches. Clone size is stated in some rows and not others, as once, few, many or a class when expanded.

J gene | clone size | V gene | D gene | CDR3 protein
TRBJ2-1 | few | TRBV15 | TRBD2 | CATSWTSGINEQFF
TRBJ2-1 | - | TRBV7-6 | TRBD2 | CASSPDSGSGYNEQFF
TRBJ2-2 | - | TRBV5-1 | - | CASSLGLAGGELFF
TRBJ1-3 | few | TRBV9 | - | CASSPRSSSGNTIYF
TRBJ1-1 | few | TRBV7-2 | - | CASSLVSQGNTEAFF
TRBJ1-2 | - | TRBV7-9 | - | CASSLAQYGYTF
TRBJ1-2 | many | TRBV4-3 | - | CASSQDKHSYGYTF
TRBJ2-5 | few | TRBV4-3 | - | CASSQDYSPSGQETQYF
TRBJ2-7 | few | TRBV28 | TRBD2 | CASRPTGRTFYEQYF
TRBJ2-3 | - | TRBV4-3 | - | CASSQQIPTDTQYF
TRBJ1-1 | few | TRBV19 | - | CASSRKGRLSEAFF
TRBJ2-2 | - | TRBV11-2 | - | CASSPLTNTGELFF
TRBJ2-2 | - | TRBV9 | - | CASSASRGGQGHTGELFF
TRBJ2-1 | few | TRBV29-1 | - | CSVSRAVNEQFF
TRBJ2-3 | - | TRBV27 | - | CASSPWTGETKYF
TRBJ2-2 | few | TRBV7-2 | TRBD2 | CASSLRPGGGRHGELFF
TRBJ2-1 | - | TRBV29-1 | - | CSIWPLPRDEQFF
TRBJ2-1 | few | TRBV11-2 | - | CASSLALYNEQFF
TRBJ2-3 | few | TRBV11-2 | TRBD1 | CASSLEYQGADTQYF
TRBJ2-1 | - | TRBV11-2 | - | CASSGSGFLEQFF
TRBJ1-2 | many | TRBV7-9 | - | CASSLRDGYGYTF
TRBJ2-2 | few | TRBV6-5 | TRBD1 | CASRQTTGVTGELFF
TRBJ2-1 | - | TRBV5-4 | TRBD1 | CASSYGQGSNEQFF
TRBJ2-2 | - | TRBV10-3 | - | CAISEQRVNTGELFF
TRBJ1-1 | many | TRBV14 | TRBD1 | CASSWGQYTEAFF
TRBJ2-3 | few | TRBV6-6 | - | CASSQRTANTDTQYF
TRBJ2-5 | few | TRBV15 | - | CATSRDYGLRQETQYF